The next 27 T cell receptor beta chains were all read from a single sample in a study of shared clonotypes between healthy human individuals. This table comes from immunoSEQ multiplex PCR, and its TCRdb copy is limited to in-frame clones, with some not included. In the table there are 2,500,000 or so clones, approximately 92% of which are singletons. Sequencing was done on a sample of naive CD4+ T cells sorted from blood. The subset was: CD45RA+ positively selected. The origin of the receptors is a man between 18 and 35 years old in good health.

This clone was counted once. The rearrangement links TRBV11-2 to TRBJ2-3; D gene uncertain. The CDR3 runs 12 residues. V lost 5 bases to trimming and J lost 4 bases, with 7 bases between them. CDR1 is SGHAT, CDR2 FQNNGV, per germline. The CDR3 coding sequence is TGTGCCAGCAGCCGTACAGCAGATACGCAGTATTTT. This translates into CASSRTADTQYF.

Notes on this clone: Other DNA sequences within the sample encode an identical CDR3. The chain combines TRBV28 with TRBJ2-3; TRBD1 is a possible D gene (5 bases). With 3 bases removed from V and 5 bases from J, the gap between germline ends came to 12 bases. CDR3 length: 14 residues. Germline CDR1 and CDR2: MDHEN and SYDVKM. CDR3 sequence: CASSLGGARDTQYF. The DNA for the CDR3 is TGTGCCAGCAGTTTGGGTGGGGCGAGAGATACGCAGTATTTT. Variable domain in full (rest from reference TRBV28 and TRBJ2-3): DVKVTQSSRYLVKRTGEKVFLECVQDMDHENMFWYRQDPGLGLRLIYFSYDVKMKEKGDIPEGYSVSREKKERFSLILESASTNQTSMYLCASSLGGARDTQYFGPGTRLTVL.

The J gene is TRBJ2-1, the V gene TRBV14; 10 bases match TRBD2. The V gene end was trimmed by 5 bases and the J gene end by 3 bases; junction bases not matched to a gene: 4. Germline lookup yields CDR1 SGHDN and CDR2 FVKESK. CDR3 length: 15 residues. The CDR3 region has the DNA TGTGCCAGCAGCTCTGGGACTAGCGTCTACAATGAGCAGTTCTTC. Translating gives CASSSGTSVYNEQFF. Together with reference TRBV14 and TRBJ2-1, the CDR3 gives the full variable domain: EAGVTQFPSHSVIEKGQTVTLRCDPISGHDNLYWYRRVMGKEIKFLLHFVKESKQDESGMPNNRFLAERTGGTYSTLKVQPAELEDSGVYFCASSSGTSVYNEQFFGPGTRLTVL.

V is TRBV6-1 and J is TRBJ1-2, with a possible D match to TRBD1 (5 bases). The CDR3 is 14 residues long. V shed 2 bases and J shed 4 bases, with 11 bases lying between them. CDR1 is MNHNS and CDR2 is SASEGT in the germline V gene. The CDR3 region has the DNA TGTGCCAGCAGTGAAATGGGACTATCCTATGGCTACACCTTC. Translation gives CASSEMGLSYGYTF.

J is TRBJ1-4 and V is TRBV9, with D uncertain. The CDR3 loop spans 15 amino acids. Germline V lookup: CDR1 SGDLS, CDR2 YYNGEE. V was clipped by 2 bases and J by 7 bases, with 15 bases between them. The CDR3 here is CASSVGRVDSEKLFF. CDR3 DNA sequence: TGTGCCAGCAGCGTGGGGAGGGTTGATAGTGAAAAACTGTTTTTT.

This rearrangement joins TRBV7-9 to TRBJ2-5, with 7 bases fitting TRBD1. Germline trimming cut 4 bases from V and 5 bases from J; bases unmatched to any gene: 10. There are 15 residues in the CDR3. Per the germline V gene, CDR1 is SEHNR and CDR2 is FQNEAQ (reference sequence). The CDR3 protein is CASSSHLMTGETQYF. Here the CDR3 DNA reads TGTGCCAGCAGCTCCCACCTAATGACAGGGGAGACCCAGTACTTC.

The chain carries TRBV5-1 and TRBJ2-2; D gene unclear. The CDR3 loop spans 16 amino acids. Trimming pared 0 bases from V and 2 bases from J, leaving 11 bases between. Germline CDR1 SGHRS, CDR2 YFSETQ. The CDR3 nucleotides are TGCGCCAGCAGCTTGGGGGTTCCGATTAACACCGGGGAGCTGTTTTTT. It yields the protein CASSLGVPINTGELFF. Drawing the rest from reference TRBV5-1 and TRBJ2-2, the complete variable domain is KAGVTQTPRYLIKTRGQQVTLSCSPISGHRSVSWYQQTPGQGLQFLFEYFSETQRNKGNFPGRFSGRQFSNSRSEMNVSTLELGDSALYLCASSLGVPINTGELFFGEGSRLTVL.

Points on this clone: The same CDR3 arises from other DNA sequences in this sample as well. The chain is built from TRBV20-1 and TRBJ2-1, with D perhaps matching TRBD2 (6 bases). The CDR3 sequence is 11 residues long. The V gene's germline CDR1 is DFQATT and CDR2 SNEGSKA (reference sequence). V was shortened by 6 bases and J by 7 bases, with 10 bases between the two germline ends. In DNA form, the CDR3 reads TGCAGTGCCCCCCGGGGGAATGAGCAGTTCTTC. Encoded protein: CSAPRGNEQFF.

J is TRBJ2-3 and V is TRBV9; 7 nucleotides match TRBD2. CDR1 is SGDLS, CDR2 YYNGEE, per germline. Germline trimming cut 4 bases from V and 0 bases from J; bases unmatched to any gene: 8. The CDR3 spans 16 residues. The CDR3 reads CASSPTGGGSTDTQYF. The CDR3 region has the DNA TGTGCCAGCAGCCCAACGGGCGGGGGAAGCACAGATACGCAGTATTTT. Complete variable domain (other parts from reference TRBV9 and TRBJ2-3): DSGVTQTPKHLITATGQRVTLRCSPRSGDLSVYWYQQSLDQGLQFLIQYYNGEERAKGNILERFSAQQFPDLHSELNLSSLELGDSALYFCASSPTGGGSTDTQYFGPGTRLTVL.

The V gene is TRBV28, the J gene TRBJ2-7; D is perhaps TRBD1 (5 bases). From germline, CDR1 is MDHEN and CDR2 SYDVKM. With 10 bases removed from V and 5 bases from J, the gap between germline ends came to 15 bases. The CDR3 consists of 12 residues. The CDR3 region is CATRGGVDEQYF. The CDR3 nucleotides are TGTGCCACAAGGGGTGGCGTGGACGAGCAGTACTTC.

V is TRBV9 and J is TRBJ2-2; tentatively, D is TRBD1 or TRBD2 (5 bases each). This CDR3 contains 17 residues. Germline V gene lookup returns CDR1 SGDLS and CDR2 YYNGEE. V lost 3 bases, J lost 5 bases, and 20 bases lay in between. CDR3: CASSAKVFGGFTGELFF. The DNA of the CDR3 is TGTGCCAGCAGCGCTAAAGTTTTTGGGGGATTTACCGGGGAGCTGTTTTTT.

V gene TRBV11-2 combines with J gene TRBJ1-3; unclear D gene. Germline V gene lookup returns CDR1 SGHAT and CDR2 FQNNGV. The CDR3 length is 14 residues. V lost 3 bases and J 4 bases, leaving 10 bases between the germline ends. The CDR3 region has the DNA TGTGCCAGCAGCTTTCCGCAGGTCGGAAACACCATATATTTT. This gives the protein CASSFPQVGNTIYF.

This clone was recorded a few times. This CDR3 is CASSLTDTSPNSPLHF. The CDR3 nucleotides are TGTGCCAGCAGTTTGACTGACACCTCACCTAATTCACCCCTCCACTTT. This sequence joins TRBV6-5 and TRBJ1-6; D not certain. Germline V lookup: CDR1 MNHEY, CDR2 SVGAGI. The CDR3 consists of 16 residues. Trimming shortened V by 4 bases and J by 6 bases, and 16 bases separated the two germline ends.

The CDR3 nucleotides read TGTGCCAGCAGTTTACGGGGGGTTGAAAACACCATATATTTT. Protein sequence: CASSLRGVENTIYF. The genes are TRBV28 and TRBJ1-3, with a weak D call TRBD1 (5 bases). Germline V gene lookup returns CDR1 MDHEN and CDR2 SYDVKM. This CDR3 is built from 14 residues. The V end lost 2 bases, the J end lost 6 bases, and 11 bases lay between the germline ends.

This clone was seen once. The gene calls are TRBV2 and TRBJ2-7; 9 nucleotides match TRBD1. Germline lookup yields CDR1 SNHLY and CDR2 FYNNEI. The J segment lost 0 bases and the V segment lost 9 bases, leaving 9 bases of the junction unmatched. The CDR3 contains 15 residues. CDR3 bases: TGTGCCAGGCCGGGACAGGGCGCTTACTCCTACGAGCAGTACTTC. This translates into CARPGQGAYSYEQYF.

This rearrangement joins TRBV27 to TRBJ1-4, with D perhaps TRBD1 (5 bases). CDR3 size: 14 residues. V was shortened by 4 bases and J by 3 bases, with 9 bases between the two germline ends. Germline V lookup: CDR1 MNHEY, CDR2 SMNVEV (reference sequence). The CDR3: CASSSVGPNEKLFF. For the CDR3, the DNA is TGTGCCAGCAGTTCGGTGGGGCCTAATGAAAAACTGTTTTTT.

This chain joins TRBV6-5 and TRBJ2-4, with a weak D call TRBD2 (5 bases). V was shortened by 0 bases and J by 0 bases, with 9 bases between the two germline ends. This CDR3 has 16 amino acids. CDR1 is MNHEY and CDR2 is SVGAGI in the germline V gene. CDR3 DNA sequence: TGTGCCAGCAGTTACTCCCGCGGGTTAGCCAAAAACATTCAGTACTTC. Its translation: CASSYSRGLAKNIQYF.

This chain links TRBV10-3 with TRBJ2-1; 7 bases map to TRBD1. Per germline, CDR1 ENHRY and CDR2 SYGVKD. V shed 8 bases and J 7 bases; nucleotides not matched to a gene: 8. The CDR3 runs to 13 residues. In DNA form, the CDR3 reads TGTGCCATCGGGGGACAGCTATTGAATGAGCAGTTCTTC. This codes for CAIGGQLLNEQFF.

This chain uses TRBV9 with TRBJ2-7; 13 bases agree with TRBD2. The V gene's germline CDR1 is SGDLS and CDR2 YYNGEE. The CDR3 covers 19 residues. J gave up 2 bases and V 9 bases, and 20 bases lay outside the gene matches. The CDR3 DNA reads TGTGCCACCCCAATCCTAGGGACTAGCGGGGATTTCCCTCCCTACGAGCAGTACTTC. This gives the protein CATPILGTSGDFPPYEQYF.

The V and J genes are TRBV18 and TRBJ2-5; D perhaps matches TRBD2 (6 bases). Germline V lookup: CDR1 KGHSH, CDR2 LQKENI. V lost 4 bases and J 5 bases, leaving 8 bases between the germline ends. The CDR3 is 12 residues long. This CDR3 is CASSREVETQYF. The CDR3 bases are TGTGCCAGCTCACGGGAGGTGGAGACCCAGTACTTC.

Comments on this clone: The same CDR3 can be traced to other DNA sequences in this sample. The chain employs TRBV29-1 and TRBJ2-2; perhaps TRBD2 as D (5 bases). The CDR3 is made up of 14 amino acids. The germline gives CDR1 SQVTM, CDR2 ANQGSEA. V was clipped by 1 base and J by 4 bases, with 10 bases between them. The DNA for the CDR3 is TGCAGCGTTGAAGGAGGGTTTGGCACCGGGGAGCTGTTTTTT. Protein: CSVEGGFGTGELFF.

The chain links TRBV11-3 to TRBJ1-1; the D is unclear. The CDR3 has 13 amino acids. Looked up from germline, CDR1 is SGHNT and CDR2 is YENEEA. The V and J ends lost 3 bases and 5 bases respectively, with 10 bases between them. CDR3 loop: CASSFTTGTEAFF. For the CDR3, the DNA is TGTGCCAGCAGCTTCACTACGGGGACTGAAGCTTTCTTT.

The rearrangement joins TRBV28 to TRBJ1-3; 7 bases map to TRBD1. Unmatched junction bases numbered 15, after V lost 7 bases and J lost 0 bases. The CDR3 has 18 residues. Germline CDR1 reads MDHEN; CDR2 reads SYDVKM. The CDR3 is CASIPGGTATFSGNTIYF. The CDR3, as DNA: TGTGCCAGCATACCAGGGGGGACAGCGACATTCTCTGGAAACACCATATATTTT.

The chain uses TRBV5-1 and TRBJ1-6; D might be TRBD1 (5 bases). Germline V lookup: CDR1 SGHRS, CDR2 YFSETQ. The length of the CDR3 is 17 residues. With 3 bases removed from V and 0 bases from J, the gap between germline ends came to 13 bases. The CDR3 here is CASSSRQTSSYNSPLHF. For the CDR3, the DNA is TGCGCCAGCAGCTCCCGACAGACCAGCTCCTATAATTCACCCCTCCACTTT.

This clone was seen a single time. The chain has TRBV6-6 and TRBJ2-1; D gene uncertain. The length of the CDR3 is 15 residues. Per the germline V gene, CDR1 is MNHNY and CDR2 is SVGAGI (reference sequence). V was shortened by 1 base and J by 0 bases, with 7 bases between the two germline ends. CDR3 amino acids: CASSYYRTSYNEQFF. For the CDR3, the DNA is TGTGCCAGCAGTTACTACAGAACCTCCTACAATGAGCAGTTCTTC.

The chain couples TRBV6-9 to TRBJ1-5; a weak D match, TRBD1 (5 bases). The germline V gene has CDR1 MNHGY and CDR2 SVAAGI. The length of the CDR3 is 15 residues. V gave up 6 bases and J gave up 3 bases, with 15 bases separating them. CDR3 in DNA: TGTGCCAGCAGCCCCTGTAGGGACCCCAATCAGCCCCAGCATTTT. Its protein is CASSPCRDPNQPQHF.

The gene calls are TRBV6-5 and TRBJ2-7, with 7 nucleotides matching TRBD2. The CDR3 contains 11 residues. The germline gives CDR1 MNHEY, CDR2 SVGAGI. The V segment lost 8 bases and the J segment 2 bases; nucleotides outside the gene matches: 0. Here the CDR3 DNA reads TGTGCCAGCGGGAGGGCCTACGAGCAGTACTTC. Translated, it gives CASGRAYEQYF.